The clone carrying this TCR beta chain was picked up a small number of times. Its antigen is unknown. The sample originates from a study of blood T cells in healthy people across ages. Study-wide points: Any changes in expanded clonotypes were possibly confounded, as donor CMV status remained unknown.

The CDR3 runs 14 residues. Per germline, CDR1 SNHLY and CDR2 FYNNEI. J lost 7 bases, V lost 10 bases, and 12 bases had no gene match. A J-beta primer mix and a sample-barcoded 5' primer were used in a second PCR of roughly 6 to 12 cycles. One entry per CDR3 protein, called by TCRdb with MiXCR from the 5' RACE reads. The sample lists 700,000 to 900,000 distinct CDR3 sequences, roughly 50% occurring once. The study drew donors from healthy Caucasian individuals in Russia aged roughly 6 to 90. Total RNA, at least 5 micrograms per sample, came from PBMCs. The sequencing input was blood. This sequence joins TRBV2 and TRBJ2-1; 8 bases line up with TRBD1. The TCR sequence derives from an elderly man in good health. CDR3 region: CATRDRRLRNEQFF. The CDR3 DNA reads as TGTGCCACAAGGGACAGGAGGTTACGGAATGAGCAGTTCTTC. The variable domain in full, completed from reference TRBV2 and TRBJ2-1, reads EPEVTQTPSHQVTQMGQEVILRCVPISNHLYFYWYRQILGQKVEFLVSFYNNEISEKSEIFDDQFSVERPDGSNFTLKIRSTKLEDSAMYFCATRDRRLRNEQFFGPGTRLTVL.